The T cell receptor beta chain described here comes from a study of T cells in Graves' hyperthyroidism and ophthalmopathy. This CDR3 region has 16 residues. The germline gives CDR1 SNHLY, CDR2 FYNNEI. V lost 6 bases to trimming and J lost 7 bases; unmatched junction nucleotides: 14. TCR beta CDR3 region amplification was performed from RNA transcripts. HTBI primers were used for first-round RT-PCR of the TCR CDR3. TCRdb recomputed calls from the multiplex PCR reads with MiXCR, one row per CDR3 protein. The repertoire includes about 180,000 distinct CDR3 sequences, around 15% of them detected once, and around 29% sits in the top ten. This clonotype was counted many times.

V usage is TRBV2 and J usage is TRBJ1-2, with TRBD1 matching over 10 bases. The TCR was taken from a woman in her forties or fifties with Graves' hyperthyroidism. The sample was blood. The CDR3 sequence: CASSLWGRQGAGGYTF. CDR3 DNA: TGTGCCAGCAGCCTCTGGGGGCGACAGGGGGCGGGTGGCTACACCTTC.